The 15 T cell receptor beta chains below come from one sample, sequenced in a study of blood T cell repertoires in COVID-19. Some clones are missing from TCRdb's copy, which holds only in-frame ones; the method was immunoSEQ multiplex PCR. The sample gives about 250,000 clones, roughly 86% of which show up once; about 6% is in the top ten. Source material: peripheral blood. The receptor set was obtained from a woman of 80 years or more with COVID-19, enrolled during active disease.

J is TRBJ2-2 and V is TRBV19, with 11 bases lining up with TRBD1. The CDR3 contains 14 residues. J gave up 9 bases and V 6 bases, and 6 bases lay outside the gene matches. Germline CDR1 and CDR2: LNHDA and SQIVND (reference sequence). DNA for the CDR3: TGTGCCAGTAGAATGGACAGGGGGCGTCGGGAGCTGTTTTTT. It yields the protein CASRMDRGRRELFF. The whole variable domain, remainder taken from reference TRBV19 and TRBJ2-2, is DGGITQSPKYLFRKEGQNVTLSCEQNLNHDAMYWYRQDPGQGLRLIYYSQIVNDFQKGDIAEGYSVSREKKESFPLTVTSAQKNPTAFYLCASRMDRGRRELFFGEGSRLTVL.

The chain has TRBV30 and TRBJ2-7; a weak D match, TRBD1 (5 bases). The germline V gene has CDR1 GTSNPN and CDR2 SVGIG (reference sequence). V gave up 3 bases and J gave up 3 bases, with 9 bases separating them. CDR3 size: 12 residues. The CDR3 sequence: CAWRADSYEQYF. CDR3 bases: TGTGCCTGGAGGGCCGACAGCTACGAGCAGTACTTC. Full variable domain (missing parts from reference TRBV30 and TRBJ2-7): SQTIHQWPATLVQPVGSPLSLECTVEGTSNPNLYWYRQAAGRGLQLLFYSVGIGQISSEVPQNLSASRPQDRQFILSSKKLLLSDSGFYLCAWRADSYEQYFGPGTRLTVT.

This chain joins TRBV6-5 and TRBJ2-5, with a tentative D call TRBD2 (5 bases). Trimming stripped 4 bases from V and 3 bases from J, with 9 bases between. CDR3 length: 13 residues. Germline lookup yields CDR1 MNHEY and CDR2 SVGAGI. This CDR3 is CASSFLGEETQYF. CDR3 DNA sequence: TGTGCCAGCAGTTTCCTCGGGGAAGAGACCCAGTACTTC.

The rearrangement links TRBV5-1 to TRBJ1-3, with D tentatively TRBD1 (5 bases). The length of the CDR3 is 15 residues. Per germline, CDR1 SGHRS and CDR2 YFSETQ. Trimming pared 0 bases from V and 3 bases from J, leaving 10 bases between. The CDR3 sequence is CASSLAGGSGNTIYF. The CDR3 DNA reads TGCGCCAGCAGCTTGGCCGGGGGGAGTGGAAACACCATATATTTT.

This clone was detected only once. The chain has TRBV27 and TRBJ1-2; TRBD1 matches at 10 bases. CDR3 size: 14 residues. V trimming: 4 bases; J trimming: 7 bases; junction bases outside the gene matches: 6. Germline CDR1 and CDR2: MNHEY and SMNVEV (reference sequence). The CDR3 sequence: CASSSSGQGVGYTF. In nucleotides, the CDR3 is TGTGCCAGCAGTTCCTCCGGACAGGGGGTTGGCTACACCTTC.

This sequence joins TRBV19 and TRBJ1-5, with 12 bases lining up with TRBD1. The CDR3 has 17 residues. Germline CDR1 LNHDA, CDR2 SQIVND (reference sequence). Trimming at V came to 4 bases and at J to 6 bases, leaving 10 bases not matched to a gene. The CDR3 protein is CASSREWGQGAIQPQHF. The DNA for the CDR3 is TGTGCCAGTAGTAGGGAGTGGGGACAGGGGGCTATTCAGCCCCAGCATTTT.

This sequence joins TRBV6-5 and TRBJ1-2, with D possibly matching TRBD1 (5 bases). V was pared by 4 bases and J by 0 bases, with 9 bases between. Germline lookup yields CDR1 MNHEY and CDR2 SVGAGI. This CDR3 contains 14 residues. CDR3 bases: TGTGCCAGCAGTTCCGGGACTACTAACTATGGCTACACCTTC. Amino acid sequence: CASSSGTTNYGYTF.

This clone was seen a handful of times. The chain employs TRBV19 and TRBJ1-6; a possible D gene is TRBD1 (5 bases). CDR1 is LNHDA, CDR2 SQIVND, per germline (reference sequence). Deletions cut 3 bases from V and 6 bases from J, with 15 bases between. The CDR3 loop spans 16 amino acids. CDR3 residues: CASSMARTRFNSPLHF. CDR3 sequence (DNA): TGTGCCAGTAGTATGGCCCGGACAAGATTTAATTCACCCCTCCACTTT.

V and J are TRBV11-2 and TRBJ1-4, with D possibly TRBD1 on 6 matching bases. The germline V gene encodes CDR1 SGHAT and CDR2 FQNNGV. Trimming took 4 bases from V and 7 from J, leaving 16 bases between them. This CDR3 has 15 amino acids. In DNA, the CDR3 is TGTGCCAGCAGCTCCATGACAGGAAGGGGTGAAAAACTGTTTTTT. Its protein product is CASSSMTGRGEKLFF.

The rearrangement joins TRBV10-3 to TRBJ1-1; D is ambiguous. Germline V CDR1 and CDR2: ENHRY, SYGVKD. The CDR3 spans 14 residues. Trimming left V 2 bases short and J 4 bases short, with 11 bases between. The CDR3 here is CAISEGAYGTEAFF. Here the CDR3 DNA reads TGTGCCATCAGTGAGGGTGCGTATGGCACTGAAGCTTTCTTT.

CDR3 region: CASTLQPQHF. The CDR3 DNA follows: TGTGCCAGCACACTCCAGCCCCAGCATTTT. The chain combines TRBV9 with TRBJ1-5; D not resolved. Germline loops: CDR1 SGDLS, CDR2 YYNGEE. The CDR3 has 10 residues. V was shortened by 6 bases and J by 7 bases, with 5 bases between the two germline ends.

The CDR3 spells CASRARSRGRTEAFF. The CDR3 DNA sequence: TGTGCCAGCAGGGCCCGGAGCAGGGGGCGGACTGAAGCTTTCTTT. V and J are TRBV6-5 and TRBJ1-1; 8 bases match TRBD1. V lost 6 bases to trimming and J lost 5 bases; unmatched junction nucleotides: 11. The CDR3 length is 15 residues. Germline V CDR1 and CDR2: MNHEY, SVGAGI.

This clone was seen a single time. The same CDR3 can be traced to other DNA sequences in this sample. This chain joins TRBV3-1 (or the pseudogene TRBV3-2) and TRBJ1-2; unclear D gene. CDR3 size: 15 residues. Germline V gives CDR1 LGHDT, CDR2 YNNKEL (reference sequence). V was trimmed by 0 bases and J by 0 bases, leaving 8 bases between them. The CDR3 loop is CASSQESSANYGYTF. In nucleotides, the CDR3 is TGTGCCAGCAGCCAAGAGAGTAGTGCTAACTATGGCTACACCTTC.

CDR3 DNA sequence: TGTGCCAGCAGCCTAAGGGGCAGGGGAAATGAAAAACTGTTTTTT. Translation gives CASSLRGRGNEKLFF. The chain joins TRBV7-2 to TRBJ1-4, with D perhaps matching TRBD1 (6 bases). V was clipped by 5 bases and J by 5 bases, with 15 bases between them. The CDR3 has 15 residues. Germline lookup yields CDR1 SGHTA and CDR2 FQGNSA.

V and J are TRBV7-2 and TRBJ1-1; D is undetermined. V was cut by 4 bases and J by 11 bases, with 17 bases left in between. The CDR3 runs 13 residues. Germline V gives CDR1 SGHTA, CDR2 FQGNSA. CDR3 protein: CASSSPPLPGAFF. CDR3 DNA: TGTGCCAGCAGCTCCCCCCCCCTCCCGGGGGCTTTCTTT.